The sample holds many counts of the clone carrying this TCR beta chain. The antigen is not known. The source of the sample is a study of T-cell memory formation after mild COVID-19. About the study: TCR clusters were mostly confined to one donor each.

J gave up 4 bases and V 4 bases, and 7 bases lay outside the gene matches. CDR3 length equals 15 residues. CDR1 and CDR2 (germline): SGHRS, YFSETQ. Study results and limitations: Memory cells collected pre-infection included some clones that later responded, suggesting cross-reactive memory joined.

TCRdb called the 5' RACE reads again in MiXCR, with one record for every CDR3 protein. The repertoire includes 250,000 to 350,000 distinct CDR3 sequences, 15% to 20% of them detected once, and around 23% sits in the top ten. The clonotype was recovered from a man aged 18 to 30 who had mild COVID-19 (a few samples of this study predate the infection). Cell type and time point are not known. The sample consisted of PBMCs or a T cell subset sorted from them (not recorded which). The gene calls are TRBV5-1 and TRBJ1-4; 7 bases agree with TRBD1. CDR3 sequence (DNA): TGCGCCAGCAGCCAAGGACAGGCGATTAATGAAAAACTGTTTTTT. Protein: CASSQGQAINEKLFF.